This T cell receptor (beta chain) was observed in a study of esophageal squamous cell carcinoma under preoperative chemotherapy. TCRdb reprocessed the PCR reads with MiXCR, giving one entry per CDR3 protein. This table holds around 11,000 distinct CDR3 sequences, 50% to 70% found once. Time point specified: after preoperative PTX-NDP chemotherapy. Regarding this clonotype: Its target is unknown. The germline gene is not matched at one end of the junction; a read error may be the cause.

Study-level results: Post-treatment tumor-infiltrating lymphocytes appeared partly derived from peripheral T cells migrating into the tumor.

The CDR3 spans 13 residues. CDR1 and CDR2 (germline): WSHSY, SAAADI. The chain has TRBV10-2 and TRBJ2-4, with D possibly being TRBD1 (6 bases). The receptor was derived from a human donor with esophageal squamous cell carcinoma. The donor label of this sample is uncertain. This specimen was acquired from a patient given preoperative chemotherapy. The CDR3 reads CVWGQGPKNTQYF. The CDR3 coding sequence is TGCGTCTGGGGGCAAGGACCCAAAAACACGCAGTATTTC.